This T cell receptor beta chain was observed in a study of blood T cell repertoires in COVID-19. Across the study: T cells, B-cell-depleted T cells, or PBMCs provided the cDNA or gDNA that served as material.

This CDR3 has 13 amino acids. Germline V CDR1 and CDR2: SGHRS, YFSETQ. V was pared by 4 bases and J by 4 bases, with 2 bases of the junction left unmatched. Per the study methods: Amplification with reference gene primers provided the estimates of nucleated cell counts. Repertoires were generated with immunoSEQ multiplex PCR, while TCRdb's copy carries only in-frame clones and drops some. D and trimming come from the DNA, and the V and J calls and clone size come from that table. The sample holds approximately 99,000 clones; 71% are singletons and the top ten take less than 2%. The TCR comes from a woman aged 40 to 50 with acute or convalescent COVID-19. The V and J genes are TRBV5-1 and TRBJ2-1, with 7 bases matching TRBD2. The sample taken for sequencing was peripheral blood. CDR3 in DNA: TGCGCCAGCAGCCCGGGACTATACAATGAGCAGTTCTTC. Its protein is CASSPGLYNEQFF.